These 27 T cell receptor beta chains were all obtained from the same sample, sequenced in a study of T cells in localized non-small cell lung cancer. Data came from immunoSEQ multiplex PCR; TCRdb stores just in-frame clones and leaves some out. The profile shows roughly 30,000 clones, 88% of them singletons. The sample consisted of peripheral blood mononuclear cells, taken before any cancer treatment. Source of these receptors: a woman aged 40-70 years with stage III lung adenocarcinoma.

This clone was observed a single time. The rearrangement joins TRBV4-1 to TRBJ2-1, with 8 positions matching TRBD2. The length of the CDR3 is 18 residues. CDR1 is MGHRA and CDR2 is YSYEKL in the germline V gene. The ends lost 6 bases at V and 3 bases at J; junction bases unmatched: 16. CDR3 sequence reads: CASSPIPPASGSYNEQFF. CDR3 coding DNA: TGCGCCAGCAGTCCTATTCCCCCTGCGAGCGGGAGCTACAATGAGCAGTTCTTC.

This chain joins TRBV9 and TRBJ1-3; 7 positions match TRBD1. V gave up 3 bases and J gave up 2 bases; unmatched junction bases: 11. Germline V gene sequence: CDR1 SGDLS, CDR2 YYNGEE. The CDR3 extends over 17 amino acids. CDR3 DNA: TGTGCCAGCAGCGCGAGCACAGGGGAAAGGCCTGGAAACACCATATATTTT. This translates into CASSASTGERPGNTIYF. Drawing the rest from reference TRBV9 and TRBJ1-3, the complete variable domain is DSGVTQTPKHLITATGQRVTLRCSPRSGDLSVYWYQQSLDQGLQFLIQYYNGEERAKGNILERFSAQQFPDLHSELNLSSLELGDSALYFCASSASTGERPGNTIYFGEGSWLTVV.

The rearrangement links TRBV21-1 to TRBJ1-5; the D call of TRBD1 is as the table states it, not checked on the DNA. TRBV21-1 is shown as a pseudogene. This CDR3 has 16 amino acids. The CDR3 DNA sequence: TGTGCCAGCAGCAACCGTCTAGACAGGAGCAATCAGCCCCAGCATTTT. This codes for CASSNRLDRSNQPQHF.

The rearrangement links TRBV7-8 to TRBJ2-1, with 7 bases lining up with TRBD2. Trimming took 5 bases from V and 8 from J; bases not matched to a gene: 15. In germline, CDR1 is SGHVS, CDR2 FQNEAQ. This CDR3 comprises 16 residues. CDR3 sequence (DNA): TGTGCCAGCAGCCCCCGAGGCGGGAGCGGGCAGGATGAGCAGTTCTTC. Translation gives CASSPRGGSGQDEQFF.

The rearrangement links TRBV25-1 to TRBJ2-4, with D tentatively TRBD2 (5 bases). The V gene lost 4 bases and the J gene lost 5 bases, with 15 bases spanning the gap. There are 15 residues in the CDR3. CDR1 is MGHDK and CDR2 is SYGVNS in the germline V gene. The chain's CDR3 is CASSAHRGTENIQYF. In DNA, the CDR3 is TGTGCCAGCAGTGCCCACCGGGGTACCGAAAACATTCAGTACTTC.

The chain couples TRBV5-4 to TRBJ1-1, with 8 bases lining up with TRBD1. The ends lost 2 bases at V and 0 bases at J; junction bases unmatched: 3. The CDR3 runs to 15 residues. Germline V gives CDR1 SGHNT, CDR2 YYREEE (reference sequence). The CDR3 DNA is TGTGCCAGCAGCTTACTACAGGGGGTGAACACTGAAGCTTTCTTT. This codes for CASSLLQGVNTEAFF. Using reference TRBV5-4 and TRBJ1-1 for the parts outside the CDR3, the full variable domain is ETGVTQSPTHLIKTRGQQVTLRCSSQSGHNTVSWYQQALGQGPQFIFQYYREEENGRGNFPPRFSGLQFPNYSSELNVNALELDDSALYLCASSLLQGVNTEAFFGQGTRLTVV.

The chain has TRBV6-1 and TRBJ2-1, with D hard to call. There are 17 residues in the CDR3. Germline values: CDR1 MNHNS, CDR2 SASEGT. The V and J ends lost 0 bases and 4 bases respectively, with 16 bases between them. CDR3 sequence (DNA): TGTGCCAGCAGTGAAGCGCTTCCAGCCTTACCGTACAATGAGCAGTTCTTC. Translation gives CASSEALPALPYNEQFF.

The gene calls are TRBV30 and TRBJ2-1; a weak D match, TRBD1 (5 bases). The ends were cut back, 0 bases at V and 4 bases at J, with 16 bases in the middle. CDR1 and CDR2 (germline): GTSNPN, SVGIG (reference sequence). The CDR3 sequence is 16 residues long. The CDR3 sequence is CAWSVDETVEYNEQFF. As DNA, the CDR3 is TGTGCCTGGAGTGTCGATGAGACAGTCGAATACAATGAGCAGTTCTTC.

The CDR3: CASSPQDRGGGPYEQYF. For the CDR3, the DNA is TGTGCCAGTAGTCCCCAGGATAGGGGCGGGGGCCCCTACGAGCAGTACTTC. The chain recombines TRBV19 with TRBJ2-7; the D gene is possibly TRBD2 (7 bases). The CDR3 length is 17 residues. The V and J ends lost 5 bases and 2 bases respectively, with 22 bases between them. Germline values: CDR1 LNHDA, CDR2 SQIVND (reference sequence).

The chain links TRBV13 to TRBJ1-1; 11 bases line up with TRBD1. The germline V gene encodes CDR1 PRHDT and CDR2 FYEKMQ (reference sequence). J gave up 7 bases and V 5 bases, and 12 bases lay outside the gene matches. This CDR3 has 16 amino acids. Written as DNA, the CDR3 is TGTGCCAGCAGCCCCAGGACAGGGGGCATGGAGGGTGAAGCTTTCTTT. Protein product: CASSPRTGGMEGEAFF. Combining the CDR3 with reference TRBV13 and TRBJ1-1 gives the whole variable domain AAGVIQSPRHLIKEKRETATLKCYPIPRHDTVYWYQQGPGQDPQFLISFYEKMQSDKGSIPDRFSAQQFSDYHSELNMSSLELGDSALYFCASSPRTGGMEGEAFFGQGTRLTVV.

V is TRBV27 and J is TRBJ1-2; D call uncertain. Per germline, CDR1 MNHEY and CDR2 SMNVEV (reference sequence). This CDR3 region has 14 residues. Between the trimmed V and J ends, which lost 6 bases and 1 base, there was a span of 12 bases. CDR3 in amino acids: CASSPGGSNYGYTF. In DNA form, the CDR3 reads TGTGCCAGCAGCCCCGGTGGTAGTAACTATGGCTACACCTTC.

The J gene is TRBJ2-7, the V gene TRBV11-1, with TRBD2 matching over 7 bases. V lost 5 bases and J lost 5; bases outside the gene matches: 9. The CDR3 runs to 14 residues. In germline, CDR1 is SGHAT, CDR2 FQDESV (reference sequence). Here the CDR3 DNA reads TGTGCCAGCAGCCGCCGGGAGGAAGGGGACGAGCAGTACTTC. Translated, it gives CASSRREEGDEQYF.

This clone has more than one count but fewer than ten. V gene TRBV18 combines with J gene TRBJ1-5, with 7 bases matching TRBD1. CDR3 length: 15 amino acids. J gave up 6 bases and V 3 bases, and 8 bases lay outside the gene matches. The germline gives CDR1 KGHSH, CDR2 LQKENI. CDR3 residues: CASSPTRQGGQPQHF. In nucleotides, the CDR3 is TGTGCCAGCTCACCTACTCGACAGGGCGGTCAGCCCCAGCATTTT.

The rearrangement joins TRBV6-5 to TRBJ1-1; no reliable D call. Deletions cut 2 bases from V and 0 bases from J, with 7 bases between. Germline assignment: CDR1 MNHEY and CDR2 SVGAGI. The CDR3 is 14 amino acids. Here the CDR3 reads CASSYRQLNTEAFF. DNA of the CDR3: TGTGCCAGCAGTTACAGACAACTGAACACTGAAGCTTTCTTT.

The chain uses TRBV2 and TRBJ2-7; 7 nucleotides match TRBD2. Germline trimming cut 4 bases from V and 7 bases from J; bases unmatched to any gene: 7. The germline V gene has CDR1 SNHLY and CDR2 FYNNEI. The CDR3 length is 13 residues. The CDR3 nucleotides read TGTGCCAGCAGTGTCGCGGGAGTAGGAGAGCAGTACTTC. Protein product: CASSVAGVGEQYF.

The chain uses TRBV11-2 and TRBJ2-2; TRBD1 matches at 7 bases. CDR3 length equals 14 residues. Germline CDR1 reads SGHAT; CDR2 reads FQNNGV. J lost 6 bases, V lost 2 bases, and 3 bases had no gene match. The CDR3 loop is CASSLNTGAGELFF. DNA of the CDR3: TGTGCCAGCAGCTTAAACACAGGGGCCGGGGAGCTGTTTTTT.

DNA for the CDR3: TGTGCCAGCAGCTTAGAAGGGCCAGGACAGGGTTCCGAGCAGTACTTC. It codes for CASSLEGPGQGSEQYF. The chain uses TRBV7-3 and TRBJ2-7; 8 bases are a match to TRBD1. This CDR3 region has 16 residues. CDR1 SGHTA and CDR2 FQGTGA come from the germline V gene. V lost 2 bases and J lost 6; bases outside the gene matches: 12.

The chain is built from TRBV9 and TRBJ2-1, with D perhaps assigned TRBD1 or TRBD2 (5 bases each). Trimming took 1 base from V and 2 from J, leaving 10 bases between them. The CDR3 is made up of 15 amino acids. Germline V CDR1 and CDR2: SGDLS, YYNGEE. Written as DNA, the CDR3 is TGTGCCAGCAGCGTACTTGGGGGAACCTACAATGAGCAGTTCTTC. It translates to CASSVLGGTYNEQFF.

V and J are TRBV7-9 and TRBJ2-7, with D possibly matching TRBD1 (6 bases). This CDR3 contains 15 residues. CDR1 is SEHNR, CDR2 FQNEAQ, per germline (reference sequence). V lost 5 bases and J 4 bases, leaving 18 bases between the germline ends. CDR3 coding DNA: TGTGCCAGCAGCGACACAGGGCCGAGGGTATACGAGCAGTACTTC. It codes for CASSDTGPRVYEQYF.

Only a few counts were recorded for this clone. V usage is TRBV6-4 and J usage is TRBJ2-3, with 10 bases lining up with TRBD1. The V gene end was trimmed by 0 bases and the J gene end by 4 bases; junction bases not matched to a gene: 1. CDR1 is MRHNA, CDR2 SNTAGT, per germline. CDR3 length: 15 amino acids. The CDR3 loop is CASSDSTGGPDTQYF. The CDR3 coding sequence is TGTGCCAGCAGTGACTCGACAGGGGGCCCAGATACGCAGTATTTT.

This chain links TRBV6-4 with TRBJ1-2, with 10 bases fitting TRBD1. The CDR3 has 13 residues. J was trimmed by 4 bases and V by 11 bases; bases with no gene match: 7. Germline lookup yields CDR1 MRHNA and CDR2 SNTAGT. This chain's CDR3 is CASSRDRGYGYTF. The CDR3 DNA sequence: TGTGCCTCCTCCCGGGACAGGGGCTATGGCTACACCTTC.

This rearrangement joins TRBV5-1 to TRBJ2-5; 13 nucleotides match TRBD2. Germline V lookup: CDR1 SGHRS, CDR2 YFSETQ. The V segment lost 5 bases and the J segment 5 bases; nucleotides outside the gene matches: 3. The CDR3 is 14 residues long. CDR3 in amino acids: CASRVTSGRETQYF. The CDR3 DNA follows: TGCGCCAGCAGGGTGACTAGCGGGAGGGAGACCCAGTACTTC.

This clone was observed a single time. The rearrangement uses TRBV9 and TRBJ1-1; TRBD1 aligns across 8 bases. Trimming removed 0 bases from V and 0 bases from J; junction bases left unmatched: 4. CDR3 size: 16 residues. Germline V lookup: CDR1 SGDLS, CDR2 YYNGEE. In nucleotides, the CDR3 is TGTGCCAGCAGCGTAGAAGAGACAGGGGTGAACACTGAAGCTTTCTTT. Translated: CASSVEETGVNTEAFF.

V gene TRBV6-5 combines with J gene TRBJ1-2; D possibly corresponds to TRBD1 (5 bases). V lost 6 bases, J lost 8 bases, and 19 bases lay in between. Germline V gives CDR1 MNHEY, CDR2 SVGAGI. This CDR3 spans 14 amino acids. The CDR3: CASREPLGTDGYTF. CDR3 bases: TGTGCCAGCAGGGAGCCCCTCGGGACCGACGGCTACACCTTC.

V and J are TRBV21-1 and TRBJ1-6; no DNA check was done on the table's D call, TRBD1. TRBV21-1 is flagged as a pseudogene. CDR3 length equals 15 residues. The CDR3 protein is CASSRGRSYNSPLHF. The CDR3 DNA sequence: TGTGCCAGCAGCAGGGGGCGCTCCTATAATTCACCCCTCCACTTT.

The chain has TRBV19 and TRBJ2-2, with 9 bases matching TRBD1. Germline values: CDR1 LNHDA, CDR2 SQIVND (reference sequence). The CDR3 covers 18 residues. V trimming: 6 bases; J trimming: 1 base; junction bases outside the gene matches: 12. The CDR3 nucleotides are TGTGCCAGTAGACTAGACAGGGGGTTGTTTCAGAACACCGGGGAGCTGTTTTTT. Translation: CASRLDRGLFQNTGELFF.

The gene calls are TRBV18 and TRBJ2-3; TRBD2 matches 14 bases. The CDR3 is 16 residues long. CDR1 and CDR2 from the germline V gene are KGHSH and LQKENI. V lost 6 bases to trimming and J lost 5 bases; unmatched junction nucleotides: 7. The CDR3, as DNA: TGTGCCAGCTCCTTGGGACTAGCGGGGGCCGGAGATACGCAGTATTTT. Its translation is CASSLGLAGAGDTQYF.